This T cell receptor (beta chain) was recorded in a study of beta chain features in type 1 diabetes. In the study overall: Patients were similar to healthy donors in age and gender (as well as in cell yields).

Sorted populations all had greater than 95% purity. J was trimmed by 5 bases and V by 5 bases; bases with no gene match: 4. This CDR3 is built from 14 residues. Germline V gene sequence: CDR1 MNHEY, CDR2 SVGAGI. Isolated RNA was reverse transcribed in full, so expressed TCRB transcripts were sequenced. Some clones are missing from TCRdb's copy, which holds only in-frame ones; the method was immunoSEQ multiplex PCR. The repertoire holds 200,000 to 250,000 clones, with 13% to 15% as singletons. This clone was counted between two and nine times. Sequencing used naive CD4+ T cells from blood. The clonotype was recovered from a woman in her thirties or forties in good health. V and J are TRBV6-5 and TRBJ2-5, with 11 bases fitting TRBD1. DNA for the CDR3: TGTGCCAGCAGTCGGACAGGGGGCAGCGAGACCCAGTACTTC. It encodes CASSRTGGSETQYF.